The 24 T cell receptor beta chains below were found in one sample sequenced in a study of blood T cells in healthy people across ages. A sample-barcoded 5' primer and a J-beta primer mix were used in a second PCR of about 6 to 11 cycles. TCRdb called the 5' RACE reads again in MiXCR, with one record for every CDR3 protein. Of around 500,000 distinct CDR3 sequences detected, around 48% appear once; the ten largest clones hold 20% to 25%. Material for sequencing was blood. The receptors were gathered from an elderly man in good health.

This clonotype was counted a few times. V and J are TRBV28 and TRBJ2-1; D remains ambiguous. Trimming cost V 2 bases and J 3 bases, with 8 bases left between them. The CDR3 is 14 residues long. The germline V gene encodes CDR1 MDHEN and CDR2 SYDVKM. This CDR3 is CASSLRAGYNEQFF. The CDR3 DNA reads as TGTGCCAGCAGTTTACGGGCCGGCTACAATGAGCAGTTCTTC. Using reference TRBV28 and TRBJ2-1 for the parts outside the CDR3, the full variable domain is DVKVTQSSRYLVKRTGEKVFLECVQDMDHENMFWYRQDPGLGLRLIYFSYDVKMKEKGDIPEGYSVSREKKERFSLILESASTNQTSMYLCASSLRAGYNEQFFGPGTRLTVL.

This clonotype was seen once. The chain employs TRBV12-3 or TRBV12-4 and TRBJ1-6; D is undetermined. The CDR3 sequence is 15 residues long. Trimming took 7 bases from V and 7 from J, leaving 17 bases between them. The CDR3 here is CASTPGGGRNSPLHF. The DNA for the CDR3 is TGTGCCAGCACCCCTGGAGGCGGGAGAAATTCACCCCTCCACTTT.

This sequence joins TRBV29-1 and TRBJ2-1, with 13 bases identical to TRBD2. The CDR3 is 16 amino acids. Germline V gene sequence: CDR1 SQVTM, CDR2 ANQGSEA. V gave up 7 bases and J gave up 8 bases; unmatched junction bases: 14. The CDR3 DNA reads as TGCAGCGCCGGGAGACAGACTAGCGGGAGGTGGTATGAGCAGTTCTTC. Its protein is CSAGRQTSGRWYEQFF.

The gene calls are TRBV6-2 or TRBV6-3 and TRBJ1-5; 8 bases are shared with TRBD1. Trimming took 6 bases from V and 7 from J; bases not matched to a gene: 11. Germline CDR1 is MNHEY and CDR2 is SVGEGT. The CDR3 loop spans 15 amino acids. The CDR3 DNA sequence: TGTGCCAGCAGACAGGGCGGACAGGGAAGACAGCCCCAGCATTTT. This gives the protein CASRQGGQGRQPQHF.

This clonotype was detected only a few times. The rearrangement joins TRBV7-2 to TRBJ2-5; TRBD1 agrees at 8 bases. The CDR3 spans 16 residues. Germline V CDR1 and CDR2: SGHTA, FQGNSA. The V gene end was trimmed by 1 base and the J gene end by 4 bases; junction bases not matched to a gene: 8. CDR3 DNA sequence: TGTGCCAGCAGCTTAGTCCGGACAGGGAAGGGAGAGACCCAGTACTTC. It encodes CASSLVRTGKGETQYF.

The CDR3: CASRYSGSSYNEQFF. CDR3 coding DNA: TGCGCCAGCAGATACAGCGGGAGCTCCTACAATGAGCAGTTCTTC. This chain joins TRBV5-1 and TRBJ2-1; the match to TRBD2 covers 8 bases. Trimming took 5 bases from V and 0 from J; bases not matched to a gene: 4. Per the germline V gene, CDR1 is SGHRS and CDR2 is YFSETQ. The length of the CDR3 is 15 residues.

The rearrangement links TRBV7-2 to TRBJ2-1; 12 bases line up with TRBD2. Germline CDR1 and CDR2: SGHTA and FQGNSA. V was clipped by 3 bases and J by 6 bases; unmatched bases: 9. There are 17 residues in the CDR3. CDR3 sequence: CASSFVGTGLAGNEQFF. CDR3 coding DNA: TGTGCCAGCAGCTTCGTCGGGACGGGACTAGCGGGCAATGAGCAGTTCTTC.

In its sample, this clonotype was seen a few times. The chain joins TRBV27 to TRBJ2-1; possible D gene TRBD2, 6 bases. This CDR3 region has 16 residues. V was shortened by 1 base and J by 7 bases, with 17 bases between the two germline ends. The germline CDR1 and CDR2 sequences are MNHEY and SMNVEV (reference sequence). Here the CDR3 DNA reads TGTGCCAGCAGTTTATTCCGACTGGGTAGCGGTAATGAGCAGTTCTTC. It translates to CASSLFRLGSGNEQFF.

The chain joins TRBV12-3 or TRBV12-4 to TRBJ1-1, with TRBD1 as a possible D gene (5 bases). Trimming removed 3 bases from V and 1 base from J, with 9 bases in between. The CDR3 has 14 amino acids. CDR3 protein: CASSLRGTNTEAFF. CDR3 coding DNA: TGTGCCAGCAGTTTGAGGGGCACGAACACTGAAGCTTTCTTT.

A note on this clonotype: A much larger clone differs by one base, so this may be a read error. The chain joins TRBV11-2 to TRBJ2-3, with D unresolved. The CDR3 has 16 amino acids. The germline V gene has CDR1 SGHAT and CDR2 FQNNGV. Here the CDR3 DNA reads TGTGCCTGCAGCGCGGCAGGATGGCAGAACACAGATACGCAGTATTTT. Translated: CACSAAGWQNTDTQYF.

The chain links TRBV6-1 to TRBJ2-5, with D perhaps matching TRBD2 (5 bases). Germline values: CDR1 MNHNS, CDR2 SASEGT. V was shortened by 2 bases and J by 7 bases, with 11 bases between the two germline ends. The CDR3 covers 13 residues. The CDR3 DNA follows: TGTGCCAGCAGTGAATCCCCTAGCTGGACCCAGTACTTC. It encodes CASSESPSWTQYF.

This clonotype was observed a few times. The chain employs TRBV10-3 and TRBJ1-2, with D uncertain. Germline CDR1 is ENHRY and CDR2 is SYGVKD. Trimming removed 6 bases from V and 1 base from J, with 12 bases in between. This CDR3 is built from 14 residues. CDR3 DNA: TGTGCCATCAGCCCGGACGGACTTAACTATGGCTACACCTTC. Amino acid sequence: CAISPDGLNYGYTF.

CDR3 DNA sequence: TGTGCCAGCAGCTCAGGGGGGTATGAAAAACTGTTTTTT. This encodes CASSSGGYEKLFF. The genes are TRBV7-9 and TRBJ1-4; 7 bases line up with TRBD1. Germline loops: CDR1 SEHNR, CDR2 FQNEAQ (reference sequence). With 4 bases clipped from V and 6 bases from J, the junction kept 2 bases outside the gene matches. The CDR3 runs 13 residues.

V usage is TRBV30 and J usage is TRBJ2-7, with 8 bases aligning to TRBD1. With V trimmed by 5 bases and J by 0 bases, 3 bases remained unmatched. The CDR3 extends over 13 amino acids. Germline V gene lookup returns CDR1 GTSNPN and CDR2 SVGIG (reference sequence). This chain's CDR3 is CAWVGTGSYEQYF. CDR3 coding DNA: TGTGCCTGGGTGGGGACAGGCTCCTACGAGCAGTACTTC.

The CDR3 nucleotides are TGCAGCGTTGCTCGAGGGAACACTGAAGCTTTCTTT. Its protein is CSVARGNTEAFF. The chain uses TRBV29-1 and TRBJ1-1; D is ambiguous. Trimming took off 4 bases at V and 1 base at J, with 7 bases between the two ends. CDR3 size: 12 residues. Per germline, CDR1 SQVTM and CDR2 ANQGSEA.

The chain recombines TRBV5-1 with TRBJ1-4; 8 nucleotides line up with TRBD1. CDR3 length equals 15 residues. V dropped 4 bases and J dropped 7; count of bases not matched to a gene: 9. CDR1 and CDR2 (germline): SGHRS, YFSETQ. Here the CDR3 reads CASSLTGGVFEKLFF. The CDR3 DNA reads TGCGCCAGCAGCCTCACAGGGGGAGTCTTTGAAAAACTGTTTTTT. The complete variable domain, with remaining parts taken from reference TRBV5-1 and TRBJ1-4, reads KAGVTQTPRYLIKTRGQQVTLSCSPISGHRSVSWYQQTPGQGLQFLFEYFSETQRNKGNFPGRFSGRQFSNSRSEMNVSTLELGDSALYLCASSLTGGVFEKLFFGSGTQLSVL.

There are a few counts of this clonotype. The rearrangement uses TRBV7-2 and TRBJ1-4; the D gene is possibly TRBD1 (6 bases). V was pared by 1 base and J by 8 bases, with 14 bases between. This CDR3 region has 15 residues. CDR1 is SGHTA and CDR2 is FQGNSA in the germline V gene. The CDR3 reads CASSLEGVRGEKLFF. CDR3 in DNA: TGTGCCAGCAGCTTAGAGGGGGTGAGAGGAGAAAAACTGTTTTTT.

Only one count was recorded for this clonotype. The V call is TRBV3-1, the J call TRBJ1-2; D remains unclear. Germline values: CDR1 LGHDT, CDR2 YNNKEL (reference sequence). V dropped 1 base and J dropped 7 bases, with 16 bases sitting between them. The CDR3 runs to 15 residues. The CDR3 nucleotides read TGTGCCAGCAGCCAAGTGGCCACCACGGTCAGTGGCTACACCTTC. As protein: CASSQVATTVSGYTF. The full variable domain, completed using reference TRBV3-1 and TRBJ1-2, is DTAVSQTPKYLVTQMGNDKSIKCEQNLGHDTMYWYKQDSKKFLKIMFSYNNKELIINETVPNRFSPKSPDKAHLNLHINSLELGDSAVYFCASSQVATTVSGYTFGSGTRLTVV.

This clonotype was counted many times. The V and J genes are TRBV4-1 and TRBJ2-1; D possibly uses TRBD1 or TRBD2 (5 bases each). V shed 6 bases and J shed 7 bases, with 10 bases lying between them. Per germline, CDR1 MGHRA and CDR2 YSYEKL. The CDR3 has 12 amino acids. CDR3 sequence (DNA): TGCGCCAGCAGTAGGTGGGGGAATGAGCAGTTCTTC. Residues: CASSRWGNEQFF.

This clonotype turned up a few times. The chain is built from TRBV20-1 and TRBJ1-2; D gene ambiguous. V shed 5 bases and J shed 6 bases, with 19 bases lying between them. The germline gives CDR1 DFQATT, CDR2 SNEGSKA (reference sequence). The CDR3 spans 14 residues. The CDR3 DNA reads TGCAGTGCTCTAGGACCGAGCCAGACGGATGGCTACACCTTC. Translation: CSALGPSQTDGYTF.

This clonotype was seen a handful of times. J is TRBJ2-7 and V is TRBV7-2; 11 bases are a match to TRBD2. This CDR3 spans 14 amino acids. Germline lookup yields CDR1 SGHTA and CDR2 FQGNSA. Unmatched junction bases numbered 4, after V lost 5 bases and J lost 4 bases. The CDR3 DNA follows: TGTGCCAGCAGCCCAACTAGCGGGAGATACGAGCAGTACTTC. Protein product: CASSPTSGRYEQYF.

The CDR3 spells CSARGQPNEQYF. In DNA, the CDR3 is TGCAGTGCTAGGGGACAGCCTAATGAGCAGTACTTC. The chain recombines TRBV20-1 with TRBJ2-5; 7 bases agree with TRBD1. CDR3 length equals 12 residues. Germline values: CDR1 DFQATT, CDR2 SNEGSKA (reference sequence). V lost 3 bases, J lost 11 bases, and 9 bases stayed unmatched.

This clonotype was seen a handful of times. The chain couples TRBV28 to TRBJ2-3, with 10 positions matching TRBD1. Germline-derived CDR1 and CDR2 are MDHEN and SYDVKM. The CDR3 runs 15 residues. V lost 5 bases, J lost 4 bases, and 6 bases stayed unmatched. DNA for the CDR3: TGTGCCAGCAGTCAACCGGGACAGGGGTCAGATACGCAGTATTTT. It codes for CASSQPGQGSDTQYF.

This clonotype came up once. The chain recombines TRBV20-1 with TRBJ2-3; D gene uncertain. This CDR3 contains 15 residues. Germline values: CDR1 DFQATT, CDR2 SNEGSKA (reference sequence). The germline V and J ends were trimmed by 0 bases and 7 bases, with 17 bases remaining between them. The CDR3 reads CSARDRQLPIHTQYF. The CDR3 region has the DNA TGCAGTGCTAGAGATCGCCAGCTCCCGATTCATACGCAGTATTTT.